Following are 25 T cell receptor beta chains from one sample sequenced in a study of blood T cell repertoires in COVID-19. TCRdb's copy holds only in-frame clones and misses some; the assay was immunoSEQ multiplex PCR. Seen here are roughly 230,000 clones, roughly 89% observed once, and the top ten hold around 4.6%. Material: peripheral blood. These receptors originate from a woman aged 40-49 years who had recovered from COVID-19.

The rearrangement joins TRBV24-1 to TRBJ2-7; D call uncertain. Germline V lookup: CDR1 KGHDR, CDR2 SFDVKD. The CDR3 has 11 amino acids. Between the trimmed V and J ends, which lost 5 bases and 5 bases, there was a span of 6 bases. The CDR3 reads CATSGRDEQYF. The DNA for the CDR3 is TGTGCCACCAGTGGCCGGGACGAGCAGTACTTC.

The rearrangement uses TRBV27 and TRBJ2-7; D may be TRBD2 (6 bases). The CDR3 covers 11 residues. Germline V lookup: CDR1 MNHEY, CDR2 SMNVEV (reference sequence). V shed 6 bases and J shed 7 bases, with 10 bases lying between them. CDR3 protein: CASSGGREQYF. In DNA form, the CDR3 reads TGTGCCAGCAGCGGGGGTCGGGAGCAGTACTTC.

CDR3 residues: CASSLVSLSGSGTQYF. Here the CDR3 DNA reads TGTGCCAGCAGCTTAGTTTCACTATCAGGTTCGGGAACCCAGTACTTC. The chain carries TRBV7-8 and TRBJ2-5, with D perhaps matching TRBD2 (5 bases). Germline assignment: CDR1 SGHVS and CDR2 FQNEAQ. The CDR3 contains 16 residues. V lost 1 base and J lost 8, with 20 bases in between. The full variable domain, with the rest looked up from reference TRBV7-8 and TRBJ2-5, is GAGVSQSPRYKVAKRGQDVALRCDPISGHVSLFWYQQALGQGPEFLTYFQNEAQLDKSGLPSDRFFAERPEGSVSTLKIQRTQQEDSAVYLCASSLVSLSGSGTQYFGPGTRLLVL.

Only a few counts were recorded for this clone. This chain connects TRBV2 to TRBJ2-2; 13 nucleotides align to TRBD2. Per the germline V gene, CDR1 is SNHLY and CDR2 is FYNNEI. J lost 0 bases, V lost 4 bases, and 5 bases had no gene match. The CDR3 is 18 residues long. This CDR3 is CASSGVGLAGANTGELFF. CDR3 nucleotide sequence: TGTGCCAGCAGTGGAGTTGGACTAGCGGGAGCGAACACCGGGGAGCTGTTTTTT. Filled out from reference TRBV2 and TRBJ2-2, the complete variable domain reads EPEVTQTPSHQVTQMGQEVILRCVPISNHLYFYWYRQILGQKVEFLVSFYNNEISEKSEIFDDQFSVERPDGSNFTLKIRSTKLEDSAMYFCASSGVGLAGANTGELFFGEGSRLTVL.

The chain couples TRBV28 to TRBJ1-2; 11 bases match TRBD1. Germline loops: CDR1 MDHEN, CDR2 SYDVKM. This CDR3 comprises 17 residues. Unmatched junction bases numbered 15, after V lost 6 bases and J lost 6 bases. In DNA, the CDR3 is TGTGCCAGCAGGGGGATGGACAGGGGGCGGGTAGTGGATGGCTACACCTTC. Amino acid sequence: CASRGMDRGRVVDGYTF.

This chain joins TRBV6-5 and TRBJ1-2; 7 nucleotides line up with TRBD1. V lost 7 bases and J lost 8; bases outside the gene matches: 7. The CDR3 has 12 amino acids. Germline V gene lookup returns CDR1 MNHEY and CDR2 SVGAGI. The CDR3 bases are TGTGCCAGCAACAGGGGATCCGACGGCTACACCTTC. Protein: CASNRGSDGYTF.

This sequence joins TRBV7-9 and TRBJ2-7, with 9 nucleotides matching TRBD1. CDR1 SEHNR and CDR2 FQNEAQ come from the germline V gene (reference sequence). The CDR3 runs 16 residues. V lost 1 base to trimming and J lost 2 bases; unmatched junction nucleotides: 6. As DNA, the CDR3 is TGTGCCAGCAGCTTAGATTCCAGACAGGGGGCCTACGAGCAGTACGTC. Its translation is CASSLDSRQGAYEQYV.

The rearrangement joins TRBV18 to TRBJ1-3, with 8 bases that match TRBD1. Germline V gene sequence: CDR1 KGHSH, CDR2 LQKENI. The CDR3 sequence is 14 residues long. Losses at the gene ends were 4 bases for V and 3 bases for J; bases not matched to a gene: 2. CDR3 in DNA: TGTGCCAGCTCACAGGGACAGGATGGAAACACCATATATTTT. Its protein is CASSQGQDGNTIYF.

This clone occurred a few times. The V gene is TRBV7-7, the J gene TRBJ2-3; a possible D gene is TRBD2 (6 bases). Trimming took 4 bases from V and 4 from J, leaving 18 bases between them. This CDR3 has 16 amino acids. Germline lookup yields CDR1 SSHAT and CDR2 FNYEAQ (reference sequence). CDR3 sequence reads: CASSSGTSGSADTQYF. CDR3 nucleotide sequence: TGTGCCAGCAGCTCGGGGACTTCGGGGTCCGCAGATACGCAGTATTTT. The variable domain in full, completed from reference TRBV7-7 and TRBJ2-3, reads GAGVSQSPRYKVTKRGQDVTLRCDPISSHATLYWYQQALGQGPEFLTYFNYEAQPDKSGLPSDRFSAERPEGSISTLTIQRTEQRDSAMYRCASSSGTSGSADTQYFGPGTRLTVL.

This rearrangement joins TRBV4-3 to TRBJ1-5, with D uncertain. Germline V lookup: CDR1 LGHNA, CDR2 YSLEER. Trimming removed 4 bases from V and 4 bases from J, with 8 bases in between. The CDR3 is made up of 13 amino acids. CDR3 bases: TGCGCCAGCAGCCCCTCTTTAAATCAGCCCCAGCATTTT. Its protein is CASSPSLNQPQHF.

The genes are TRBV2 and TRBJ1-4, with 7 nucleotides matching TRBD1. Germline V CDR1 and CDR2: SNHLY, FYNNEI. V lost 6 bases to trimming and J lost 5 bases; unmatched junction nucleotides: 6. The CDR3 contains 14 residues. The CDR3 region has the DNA TGTGCCAGCAGGAAGACAGGGCAAAATGAAAAACTGTTTTTT. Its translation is CASRKTGQNEKLFF.

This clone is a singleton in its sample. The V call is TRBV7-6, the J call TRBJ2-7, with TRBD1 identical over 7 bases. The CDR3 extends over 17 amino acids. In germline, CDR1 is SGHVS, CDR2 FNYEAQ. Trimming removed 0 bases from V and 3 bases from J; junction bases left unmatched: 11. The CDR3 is CASSLAVFRDSVYEQYF. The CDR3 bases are TGTGCCAGCAGCTTAGCGGTCTTCCGGGACAGCGTCTACGAGCAGTACTTC.

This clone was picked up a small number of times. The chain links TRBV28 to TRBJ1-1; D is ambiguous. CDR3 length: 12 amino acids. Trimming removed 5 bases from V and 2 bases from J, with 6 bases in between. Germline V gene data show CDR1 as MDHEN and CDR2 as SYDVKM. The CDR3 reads CASSPFNTEAFF. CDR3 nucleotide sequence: TGTGCCAGCAGTCCATTTAACACTGAAGCTTTCTTT.

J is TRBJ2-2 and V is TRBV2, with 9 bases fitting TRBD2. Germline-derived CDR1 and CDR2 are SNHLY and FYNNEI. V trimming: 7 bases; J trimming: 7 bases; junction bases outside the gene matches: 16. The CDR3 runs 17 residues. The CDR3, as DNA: TGTGCCAGCACCCGGACTAGCGACGCCGTGCGGGTCGGGGAGCTGTTTTTT. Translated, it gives CASTRTSDAVRVGELFF.

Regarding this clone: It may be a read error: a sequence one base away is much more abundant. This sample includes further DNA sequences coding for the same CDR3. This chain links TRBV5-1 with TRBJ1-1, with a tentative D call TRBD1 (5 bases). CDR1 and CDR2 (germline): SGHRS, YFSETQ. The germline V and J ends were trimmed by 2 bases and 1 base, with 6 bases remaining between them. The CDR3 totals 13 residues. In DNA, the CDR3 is TGCGCCAGCAGCTTTCAGGGGAACACTGAAGCTTTCTTT. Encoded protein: CASSFQGNTEAFF.

The CDR3 sequence: CAISEDLVQNSNQPQHF. CDR3 nucleotides: TGTGCCATCAGTGAAGATCTGGTCCAGAATAGCAATCAGCCCCAGCATTTT. This chain joins TRBV10-3 and TRBJ1-5; D not resolved. This CDR3 is 17 amino acids long. Germline CDR1 and CDR2: ENHRY and SYGVKD. Trimming removed 3 bases at V and 0 bases at J, with 15 bases between.

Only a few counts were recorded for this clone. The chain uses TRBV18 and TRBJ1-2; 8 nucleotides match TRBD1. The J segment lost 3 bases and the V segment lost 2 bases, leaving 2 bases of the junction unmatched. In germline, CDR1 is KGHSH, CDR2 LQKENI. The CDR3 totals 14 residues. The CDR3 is CASSPSGQDYGYTF. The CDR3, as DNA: TGTGCCAGCTCACCATCGGGACAGGACTATGGCTACACCTTC.

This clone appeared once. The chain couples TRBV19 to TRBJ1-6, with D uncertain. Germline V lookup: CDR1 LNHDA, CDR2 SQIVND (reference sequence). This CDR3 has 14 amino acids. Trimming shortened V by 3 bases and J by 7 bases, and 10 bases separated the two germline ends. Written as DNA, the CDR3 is TGTGCCAGTAGTATGCTGGGGAGGAATTCACCCCTCCACTTT. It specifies CASSMLGRNSPLHF.

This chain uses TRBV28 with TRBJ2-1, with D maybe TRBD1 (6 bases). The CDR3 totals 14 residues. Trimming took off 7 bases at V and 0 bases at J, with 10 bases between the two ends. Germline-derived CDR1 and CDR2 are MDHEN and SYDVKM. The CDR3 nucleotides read TGTGCCAGCACTACAGGGTACTCCTACAATGAGCAGTTCTTC. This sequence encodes CASTTGYSYNEQFF. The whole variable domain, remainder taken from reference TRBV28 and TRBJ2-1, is DVKVTQSSRYLVKRTGEKVFLECVQDMDHENMFWYRQDPGLGLRLIYFSYDVKMKEKGDIPEGYSVSREKKERFSLILESASTNQTSMYLCASTTGYSYNEQFFGPGTRLTVL.

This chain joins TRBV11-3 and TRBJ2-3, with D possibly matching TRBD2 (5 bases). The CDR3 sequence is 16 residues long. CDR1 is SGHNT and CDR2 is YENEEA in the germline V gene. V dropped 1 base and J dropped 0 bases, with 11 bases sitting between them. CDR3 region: CASSLGVSDSTDTQYF. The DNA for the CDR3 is TGTGCCAGCAGCTTAGGGGTTAGCGATAGCACAGATACGCAGTATTTT.

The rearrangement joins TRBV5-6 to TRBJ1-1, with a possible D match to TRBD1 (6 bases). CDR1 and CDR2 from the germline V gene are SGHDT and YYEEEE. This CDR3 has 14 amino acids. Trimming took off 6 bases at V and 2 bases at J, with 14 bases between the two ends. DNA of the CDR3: TGTGCCAGCAATCCGACAGGCCGTAACACTGAAGCTTTCTTT. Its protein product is CASNPTGRNTEAFF.

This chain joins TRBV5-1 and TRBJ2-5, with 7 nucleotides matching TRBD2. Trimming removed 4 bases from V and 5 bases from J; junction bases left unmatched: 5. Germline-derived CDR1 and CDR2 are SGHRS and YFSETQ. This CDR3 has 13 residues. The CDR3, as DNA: TGCGCCAGCAGCATAGGGACTACCGAGACCCAGTACTTC. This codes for CASSIGTTETQYF.

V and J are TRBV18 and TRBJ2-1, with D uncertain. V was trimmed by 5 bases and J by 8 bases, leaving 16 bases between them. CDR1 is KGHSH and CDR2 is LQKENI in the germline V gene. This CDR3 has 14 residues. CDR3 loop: CASSITSSWDEQFF. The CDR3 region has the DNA TGTGCCAGCTCAATAACCTCTAGTTGGGATGAGCAGTTCTTC. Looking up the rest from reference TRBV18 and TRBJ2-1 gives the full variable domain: NAGVMQNPRHLVRRRGQEARLRCSPMKGHSHVYWYRQLPEEGLKFMVYLQKENIIDESGMPKERFSAEFPKEGPSILRIQQVVRGDSAAYFCASSITSSWDEQFFGPGTRLTVL.

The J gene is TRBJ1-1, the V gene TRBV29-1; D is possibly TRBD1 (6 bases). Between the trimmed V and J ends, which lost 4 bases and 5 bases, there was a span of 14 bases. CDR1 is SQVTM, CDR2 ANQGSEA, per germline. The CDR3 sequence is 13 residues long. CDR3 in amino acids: CSVAYREGTEAFF. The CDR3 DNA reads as TGCAGCGTTGCTTACAGGGAGGGGACTGAAGCTTTCTTT.

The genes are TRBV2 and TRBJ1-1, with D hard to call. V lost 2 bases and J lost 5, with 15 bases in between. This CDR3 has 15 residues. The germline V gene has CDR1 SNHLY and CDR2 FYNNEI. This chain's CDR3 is CASSEIGREGTEAFF. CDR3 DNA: TGTGCCAGCAGTGAAATTGGCCGGGAGGGTACTGAAGCTTTCTTT.